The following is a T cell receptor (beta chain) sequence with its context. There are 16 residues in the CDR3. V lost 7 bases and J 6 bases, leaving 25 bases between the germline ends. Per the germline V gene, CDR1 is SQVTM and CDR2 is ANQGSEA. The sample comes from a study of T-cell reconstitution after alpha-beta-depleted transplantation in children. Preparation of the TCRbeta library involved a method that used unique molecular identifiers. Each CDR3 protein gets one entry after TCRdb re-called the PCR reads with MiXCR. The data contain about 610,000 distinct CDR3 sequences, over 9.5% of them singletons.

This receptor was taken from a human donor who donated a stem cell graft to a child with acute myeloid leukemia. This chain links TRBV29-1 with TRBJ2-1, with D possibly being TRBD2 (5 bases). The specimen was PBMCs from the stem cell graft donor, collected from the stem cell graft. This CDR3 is CSAIRPGGGWANEQFF. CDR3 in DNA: TGCAGCGCCATCAGACCGGGCGGAGGTTGGGCCAATGAGCAGTTCTTC.